This T cell receptor beta chain was found in a study of shared clonotypes between healthy human individuals. Study-level results: Non-shared clonotypes showed lower generation probabilities than clonotypes common to all four donors. Rarefaction analysis demonstrated incomplete sorted-subset sequencing notwithstanding large depth.

The germline gives CDR1 MNHEY, CDR2 SMNVEV (reference sequence). The CDR3 runs 14 residues. Trimming at V came to 8 bases and at J to 3 bases, leaving 3 bases not matched to a gene. The table lists this clone with a count of one. Its antigen remains unknown. Only in-frame clones appear in the TCRdb table, and some are missing; sequencing was by immunoSEQ multiplex PCR. The sample yields around 1,100,000 clones, approximately 77% seen once. All the donors were Caucasian adults who lived in Nashville, Tennessee. The sample comprised memory CD4+ T cells from PBMCs. Subset given: CD45RA-negative fraction. V and J are TRBV27 and TRBJ2-2; 10 bases match TRBD2. The sequence was obtained from a man aged 18-30 years in good health. Some clones in this sample may be carry-over from other donors' samples. This chain's CDR3 is CASGSGRYTGELFF. CDR3 DNA sequence: TGTGCCAGCGGTAGCGGGAGGTACACCGGGGAGCTGTTTTTT.